The clone carrying this T cell receptor (beta chain) was counted only a few times. The identical CDR3 is also encoded by other nucleotide sequences in the sample. This specimen belongs to a study of blood T cell repertoires in COVID-19. The CDR3 extends over 12 amino acids. Germline lookup yields CDR1 MDHEN and CDR2 SYDVKM. Trimming stripped 4 bases from V and 2 bases from J, with 5 bases between. Per the authors' pipeline: It was from reference gene primer amplification that nucleated cell counts were estimated. Sequencing used immunoSEQ multiplex PCR; TCRdb keeps in-frame clones, though not all of them. V, J and clone size are taken as reported in that table, and D and trimming were inferred from the DNA itself. Of some 100,000 clones in the sample, about four fifths were seen once.

This clonotype was obtained from a human donor in a cohort sampled during active COVID-19. The sequenced sample consisted of peripheral blood. The rearrangement joins TRBV28 to TRBJ1-2; TRBD1 is a possible D gene (5 bases). CDR3 sequence (DNA): TGTGCCAGCAGTTCAGGGAACTATGGCTACACCTTC. Translating gives CASSSGNYGYTF.